The next 15 T cell receptor beta chains were all read from a single sample in a study of T cell changes during pregnancy in multiple sclerosis. Method: immunoSEQ multiplex PCR; TCRdb's copy keeps in-frame clones and lacks some. The profile shows around 52,000 clones, about 92% of them singletons. The sample in question was CD4+ T cells from peripheral blood mononuclear cells, obtained after pregnancy. The receptor set was obtained from a female donor in good health, enrolled as a control in a pregnancy study.

The chain recombines TRBV7-8 with TRBJ1-5; 8 bases line up with TRBD1. This CDR3 is 15 amino acids long. The J segment lost 6 bases and the V segment lost 5 bases, leaving 9 bases of the junction unmatched. Germline-derived CDR1 and CDR2 are SGHVS and FQNEAQ. The CDR3 coding sequence is TGTGCCAGCAGCCCACAACCACAGGGGGTTCAGCCCCAGCATTTT. Translating it yields CASSPQPQGVQPQHF. Together with reference TRBV7-8 and TRBJ1-5, the CDR3 gives the full variable domain: GAGVSQSPRYKVAKRGQDVALRCDPISGHVSLFWYQQALGQGPEFLTYFQNEAQLDKSGLPSDRFFAERPEGSVSTLKIQRTQQEDSAVYLCASSPQPQGVQPQHFGDGTRLSIL.

The chain employs TRBV6-4 and TRBJ2-3, with D possibly TRBD1 on 5 matching bases. Germline-derived CDR1 and CDR2 are MRHNA and SNTAGT. The CDR3 totals 16 residues. Trimming pared 0 bases from V and 0 bases from J, leaving 10 bases between. The CDR3 bases are TGTGCCAGCAGTGACTCAACAGGTTCTAGCACAGATACGCAGTATTTT. This codes for CASSDSTGSSTDTQYF.

A single count supports this clone. The chain uses TRBV7-2 and TRBJ2-6, with a weak D call TRBD1 (5 bases). V shed 3 bases and J shed 4 bases, with 7 bases lying between them. Germline V gives CDR1 SGHTA, CDR2 FQGNSA. CDR3 length: 14 residues. The CDR3 reads CASSLGLGANVLTF. CDR3 sequence (DNA): TGTGCCAGCAGCTTGGGGCTCGGGGCCAACGTCCTGACTTTC. The whole variable domain, remainder taken from reference TRBV7-2 and TRBJ2-6, is GAGVSQSPSNKVTEKGKDVELRCDPISGHTALYWYRQSLGQGLEFLIYFQGNSAPDKSGLPSDRFSAERTGGSVSTLTIQRTQQEDSAVYLCASSLGLGANVLTFGAGSRLTVL.

V and J are TRBV9 and TRBJ2-3, with 9 bases matching TRBD1. Germline V lookup: CDR1 SGDLS, CDR2 YYNGEE. V was clipped by 0 bases and J by 2 bases; unmatched bases: 4. The CDR3 length is 16 residues. The CDR3 here is CASSVEGQGHTDTQYF. For the CDR3, the DNA is TGTGCCAGCAGCGTAGAGGGACAGGGACACACAGATACGCAGTATTTT.

The V gene is TRBV7-9, the J gene TRBJ1-5; D is ambiguous. CDR1 is SEHNR, CDR2 FQNEAQ, per germline (reference sequence). V dropped 8 bases and J dropped 0 bases, with 11 bases sitting between them. The length of the CDR3 is 14 residues. The CDR3 bases are TGTGCCAGCTCACGCGAGAATAGCAATCAGCCCCAGCATTTT. Amino acid sequence: CASSRENSNQPQHF.

The chain links TRBV18 to TRBJ1-1; D perhaps matches TRBD1 (5 bases). The CDR3 spans 15 residues. Germline V CDR1 and CDR2: KGHSH, LQKENI. Trimming took 6 bases from V and 1 from J, leaving 15 bases between them. CDR3 nucleotide sequence: TGTGCCAGCTCCCACCAGAGACAGCGGAACACTGAAGCTTTCTTT. It yields the protein CASSHQRQRNTEAFF.

The chain carries TRBV6-5 and TRBJ1-3; possible D gene TRBD1, 6 bases. This CDR3 comprises 15 residues. Trimming pared 6 bases from V and 4 bases from J, leaving 16 bases between. The germline CDR1 and CDR2 sequences are MNHEY and SVGAGI. CDR3: CASSRGHRAGNTIYF. The CDR3 nucleotides are TGTGCCAGCAGCCGGGGACATAGAGCCGGAAACACCATATATTTT.

The CDR3 DNA is TGTGCCAGCTCAGGGACAGGGCGCCAAGAAGCTTTCTTT. This translates into CASSGTGRQEAFF. The chain employs TRBV18 and TRBJ1-1; 9 nucleotides align to TRBD1. The germline V gene encodes CDR1 KGHSH and CDR2 LQKENI. The CDR3 is 13 amino acids. With V trimmed by 5 bases and J by 8 bases, 6 bases remained unmatched.

V and J are TRBV6-5 and TRBJ1-5; D uncertain. Germline lookup yields CDR1 MNHEY and CDR2 SVGAGI. V lost 8 bases, J lost 6 bases, and 17 bases lay in between. The CDR3 consists of 14 residues. The CDR3 DNA is TGTGCCAGCGCGCCACGGGGAGGGCGTCAGCCCCAGCATTTT. It translates to CASAPRGGRQPQHF.

The V call is TRBV6-6, the J call TRBJ1-2, with a tentative D call TRBD1 (5 bases). V lost 6 bases to trimming and J lost 6 bases, with 14 bases between them. Germline loops: CDR1 MNHNY, CDR2 SVGAGI (reference sequence). The CDR3 is 13 residues long. CDR3 DNA sequence: TGTGCCAGCAGCGACGGCAGGGCGGATGGCTACACCTTC. Translation gives CASSDGRADGYTF.

The CDR3 nucleotides read TGTGCCAGTAGTATAGCGGGGAGACCTGGGGCCAACGTCCTGACTTTC. It encodes CASSIAGRPGANVLTF. The chain employs TRBV19 and TRBJ2-6, with a tentative D call TRBD2 (5 bases). CDR3 length equals 16 residues. Germline CDR1 is LNHDA and CDR2 is SQIVND (reference sequence). With 1 base removed from V and 2 bases from J, the gap between germline ends came to 9 bases.

The rearrangement uses TRBV7-2 and TRBJ2-5; weak D call: TRBD2 (6 bases). Trimming cost V 5 bases and J 5 bases, with 15 bases left between them. Looked up from germline, CDR1 is SGHTA and CDR2 is FQGNSA. This CDR3 region has 14 residues. CDR3 loop: CASSPRSGPETQYF. CDR3 DNA: TGTGCCAGCAGCCCCCGGAGCGGGCCGGAGACCCAGTACTTC.

The chain recombines TRBV30 with TRBJ2-1, with 7 bases fitting TRBD1. Germline-derived CDR1 and CDR2 are GTSNPN and SVGIG (reference sequence). V was pared by 0 bases and J by 7 bases, with 15 bases of the junction left unmatched. The CDR3 covers 17 residues. The CDR3 here is CAWSVEPRASRGNEQFF. The CDR3 DNA is TGTGCCTGGAGTGTGGAGCCCCGGGCGTCCAGGGGGAATGAGCAGTTCTTC.

V usage is TRBV19 and J usage is TRBJ1-5; TRBD1 agrees at 9 bases. This CDR3 spans 14 amino acids. Germline lookup yields CDR1 LNHDA and CDR2 SQIVND (reference sequence). V was pared by 7 bases and J by 7 bases, with 8 bases of the junction left unmatched. CDR3 protein: CASKLQGAAQPQHF. The CDR3 DNA is TGTGCCAGTAAATTACAGGGGGCTGCGCAGCCCCAGCATTTT.

The chain uses TRBV7-3 and TRBJ1-6; 10 bases are a match to TRBD1. The CDR3 sequence is 16 residues long. V was clipped by 1 base and J by 6 bases; unmatched bases: 3. Per germline, CDR1 SGHTA and CDR2 FQGTGA. The CDR3 sequence is CASSLSGDRGNSPLHF. DNA for the CDR3: TGTGCCAGCAGCTTAAGTGGGGACAGGGGTAATTCACCCCTCCACTTT.